A single sample is the source of the 18 T cell receptor beta chains below, sequenced in a study of cytomegalovirus exposure and HLA in healthy donors. With 60 Vbeta and 13 Jbeta primers, the PCR was carried out. Data came from immunoSEQ multiplex PCR; TCRdb stores just in-frame clones and leaves some out. The repertoire holds roughly 150,000 clones, with around 80% as singletons. The sequenced material came from PBMCs. The receptor source for this set is a man aged 35-49 years in good health and CMV-seropositive.

Here the CDR3 DNA reads TGTGCCAGCAGTCCAATGGGGGCCCTCCTAGATACGCAGTATTTT. Translated: CASSPMGALLDTQYF. This chain joins TRBV28 and TRBJ2-3; weak D call: TRBD1 (6 bases). V gave up 5 bases and J gave up 5 bases, with 17 bases separating them. CDR1 MDHEN and CDR2 SYDVKM come from the germline V gene. This CDR3 has 15 amino acids.

This clone was seen a handful of times. The V call is TRBV7-2, the J call TRBJ1-2; 7 nucleotides line up with TRBD1. The trim removed 5 bases at V and 7 bases at J, leaving 16 bases unmatched. The length of the CDR3 is 16 residues. Germline V gene data show CDR1 as SGHTA and CDR2 as FQGNSA. CDR3 loop: CASSRGGGQGIGGYTF. CDR3 DNA: TGTGCCAGCAGCCGAGGAGGGGGCCAGGGAATTGGTGGCTACACCTTC.

This chain joins TRBV7-8 and TRBJ2-5; TRBD2 aligns across 9 bases. The ends lost 5 bases at V and 3 bases at J; junction bases unmatched: 10. CDR1 is SGHVS, CDR2 FQNEAQ, per germline. The CDR3 is made up of 16 amino acids. The CDR3 protein is CASSVGPAGGEETQYF. The CDR3 DNA reads as TGTGCCAGCAGCGTGGGGCCAGCGGGAGGAGAAGAGACCCAGTACTTC. Combining the CDR3 with reference TRBV7-8 and TRBJ2-5 gives the whole variable domain GAGVSQSPRYKVAKRGQDVALRCDPISGHVSLFWYQQALGQGPEFLTYFQNEAQLDKSGLPSDRFFAERPEGSVSTLKIQRTQQEDSAVYLCASSVGPAGGEETQYFGPGTRLLVL.

This sequence joins TRBV10-3 and TRBJ2-2; 7 positions agree with TRBD1. The CDR3 is 13 residues long. Germline assignment: CDR1 ENHRY and CDR2 SYGVKD. J gave up 5 bases and V 5 bases, and 2 bases lay outside the gene matches. CDR3 bases: TGTGCCATCAGTTACAGGGGTACCGGGGAGCTGTTTTTT. Translated, it gives CAISYRGTGELFF.

This clone has just a few counts. The V gene is TRBV12-2, the J gene TRBJ1-1; the D call in the table, TRBD1, was not verified against the DNA. TRBV12-2 is listed as a pseudogene. The CDR3 runs 13 residues. As DNA, the CDR3 is TGTGCAAGTCGCTGTATAAGGGGCACTGAAGCTTTCTTT. Protein product: CASRCIRGTEAFF.

The CDR3 reads CASSPGTGRETQYF. The CDR3 DNA reads as TGTGCCAGCAGCCCCGGAACAGGGCGGGAGACCCAGTACTTC. The chain recombines TRBV4-2 with TRBJ2-5; possible D gene TRBD1, 6 bases. Trimming removed 4 bases at V and 5 bases at J, with 14 bases between. The CDR3 consists of 14 residues. CDR1 is LGHNA, CDR2 YNFKEQ, per germline.

The chain carries TRBV7-2 and TRBJ2-3; D gene unclear. CDR3 length: 14 residues. Germline CDR1 reads SGHTA; CDR2 reads FQGNSA. V was pared by 5 bases and J by 0 bases, with 9 bases between. The CDR3 spells CASSPQRSTDTQYF. The CDR3 DNA reads TGTGCCAGCAGCCCCCAACGGAGCACAGATACGCAGTATTTT. Filled out from reference TRBV7-2 and TRBJ2-3, the complete variable domain reads GAGVSQSPSNKVTEKGKDVELRCDPISGHTALYWYRQSLGQGLEFLIYFQGNSAPDKSGLPSDRFSAERTGGSVSTLTIQRTQQEDSAVYLCASSPQRSTDTQYFGPGTRLTVL.

In its sample, this clone was seen a few times. The chain couples TRBV5-1 to TRBJ2-1; D is ambiguous. The CDR3 runs 15 residues. Germline V gene sequence: CDR1 SGHRS, CDR2 YFSETQ. The V and J ends lost 0 bases and 1 base respectively, with 8 bases between them. The CDR3 region has the DNA TGCGCCAGCAGCTTGGAAGGAGAGTCCTACAATGAGCAGTTCTTC. As protein: CASSLEGESYNEQFF.

This clone was found a few times. This chain connects TRBV28 to TRBJ2-6; D gene ambiguous. Trimming took off 3 bases at V and 0 bases at J, with 9 bases between the two ends. CDR1 and CDR2 from the germline V gene are MDHEN and SYDVKM. This CDR3 is built from 16 residues. CDR3 nucleotide sequence: TGTGCCAGCAGTTTTTTCCGGAGCTCTGGGGCCAACGTCCTGACTTTC. Protein product: CASSFFRSSGANVLTF.

This clone has a handful of counts. Different DNA sequences within this sample yield the same CDR3. The rearrangement links TRBV7-2 to TRBJ2-2; no firm D call. Germline CDR1 SGHTA, CDR2 FQGNSA. V gave up 5 bases and J gave up 3 bases, with 4 bases separating them. CDR3 length equals 12 residues. The CDR3 bases are TGTGCCAGCAGCCCTTACACCGGGGAGCTGTTTTTT. Translated: CASSPYTGELFF.

This clone was seen more than once but under ten times. The V gene is TRBV13, the J gene TRBJ1-1; maybe TRBD1 (5 bases). The germline CDR1 and CDR2 sequences are PRHDT and FYEKMQ (reference sequence). Trimming cost V 4 bases and J 10 bases, with 19 bases left between them. This CDR3 contains 14 residues. CDR3 sequence reads: CASSSPRDNWRAFF. The DNA of the CDR3 is TGTGCCAGCAGCTCCCCCAGGGATAATTGGCGAGCTTTCTTT.

The V gene is TRBV11-2, the J gene TRBJ1-1; D is undetermined. Deletions cut 3 bases from V and 0 bases from J, with 5 bases between. CDR1 is SGHAT, CDR2 FQNNGV, per germline. The CDR3 loop spans 13 amino acids. CDR3: CASSFSLNTEAFF. The CDR3 bases are TGTGCCAGCAGCTTCTCCTTGAACACTGAAGCTTTCTTT.

This clone turned up a few times. This CDR3 is CAIKIDRHGHYEQYF. The CDR3 nucleotides read TGTGCCATCAAAATAGACAGGCACGGTCACTACGAGCAGTACTTC. This sequence joins TRBV10-3 and TRBJ2-7; the D gene is possibly TRBD1 (6 bases). Germline loops: CDR1 ENHRY, CDR2 SYGVKD. The CDR3 length is 15 residues. Trimming stripped 7 bases from V and 3 bases from J, with 19 bases between.

The V call is TRBV27, the J call TRBJ1-1; D remains unclear. The CDR3 length is 13 residues. In germline, CDR1 is MNHEY, CDR2 SMNVEV (reference sequence). V lost 4 bases and J 4 bases, leaving 10 bases between the germline ends. CDR3 DNA: TGTGCCAGCAGTTCTTCCGGGAGCACTGAAGCTTTCTTT. This encodes CASSSSGSTEAFF.

This clone appeared once. V gene TRBV27 combines with J gene TRBJ2-5; 8 positions agree with TRBD1. Trimming at V came to 0 bases and at J to 7 bases, leaving 10 bases not matched to a gene. CDR1 and CDR2 from the germline V gene are MNHEY and SMNVEV (reference sequence). The CDR3 length is 16 residues. The CDR3 nucleotides are TGTGCCAGCAGTTTATCTTCAGGACAGGGTTGGGGGACCCAGTACTTC. Protein: CASSLSSGQGWGTQYF.

The chain employs TRBV28 and TRBJ1-6, with no clear D. Germline lookup yields CDR1 MDHEN and CDR2 SYDVKM. The V and J ends lost 1 base and 0 bases respectively, with 7 bases between them. CDR3 length equals 16 residues. CDR3 residues: CASSLSVSSYNSPLHF. The CDR3 DNA reads as TGTGCCAGCAGTTTATCGGTTAGCTCCTATAATTCACCCCTCCACTTT. Combining the CDR3 with reference TRBV28 and TRBJ1-6 gives the whole variable domain DVKVTQSSRYLVKRTGEKVFLECVQDMDHENMFWYRQDPGLGLRLIYFSYDVKMKEKGDIPEGYSVSREKKERFSLILESASTNQTSMYLCASSLSVSSYNSPLHFGNGTRLTVT.

The chain has TRBV6-5 and TRBJ1-4; the match to TRBD1 covers 11 bases. The V segment lost 6 bases and the J segment 11 bases; nucleotides outside the gene matches: 5. The CDR3 spans 13 residues. From germline, CDR1 is MNHEY and CDR2 SVGAGI. CDR3 bases: TGTGCCAGCAGCCCTGGACAGGGGGCGAAACTGTTTTTT. This encodes CASSPGQGAKLFF.

This CDR3 is CASSYRVNEKLFF. DNA for the CDR3: TGTGCCAGCAGTTACCGGGTTAATGAAAAACTGTTTTTT. This rearrangement joins TRBV6-5 to TRBJ1-4; D remains ambiguous. Germline CDR1 reads MNHEY; CDR2 reads SVGAGI. The CDR3 runs to 13 residues. Trimming shortened V by 2 bases and J by 4 bases, and 5 bases separated the two germline ends.